This T cell receptor beta chain was profiled in a study of control samples from healthy donors and cancer patients. Data came from immunoSEQ multiplex PCR; TCRdb stores just in-frame clones and leaves some out. The sample has about 120,000 clones; approximately 92% are singletons. The CDR3 contains 12 residues. Germline V gives CDR1 SGHTA, CDR2 FQGNSA. Trimming removed 6 bases from V and 5 bases from J, with 10 bases in between. This clone was counted a few times. The sequencing input was PBMCs. The V call is TRBV7-2, the J call TRBJ2-5; D possibly uses TRBD1 or TRBD2 (6 bases each). This clonotype was obtained from an elderly man with head and neck cancer. The CDR3 DNA follows: TGTGCCAGCAGTAGGGGGGCTGAGACCCAGTACTTC. It translates to CASSRGAETQYF.